The clone carrying this T cell receptor beta chain was seen only a few times. The sample comes from a study of blood T cell repertoires in COVID-19. Study-level background: Acute and convalescent COVID-19 specimens originated in the United States, Italy and Spain.

Repertoires were generated with immunoSEQ multiplex PCR, while TCRdb's copy carries only in-frame clones and drops some. The data show 200,000 to 250,000 clones, more than 65% seen once. The sequence came from a woman at least 80 years old with acute or convalescent COVID-19. The material sequenced was peripheral blood.

CDR3 in DNA: TGTGCCAGCAGTCCGGGGGGGGTGGCTAACTATGGCTACACCTTC. It codes for CASSPGGVANYGYTF. This chain connects TRBV28 to TRBJ1-2; D might be TRBD1 (5 bases). CDR3 length: 15 residues. Trimming stripped 5 bases from V and 0 bases from J, with 13 bases between. Germline CDR1 and CDR2: MDHEN and SYDVKM.